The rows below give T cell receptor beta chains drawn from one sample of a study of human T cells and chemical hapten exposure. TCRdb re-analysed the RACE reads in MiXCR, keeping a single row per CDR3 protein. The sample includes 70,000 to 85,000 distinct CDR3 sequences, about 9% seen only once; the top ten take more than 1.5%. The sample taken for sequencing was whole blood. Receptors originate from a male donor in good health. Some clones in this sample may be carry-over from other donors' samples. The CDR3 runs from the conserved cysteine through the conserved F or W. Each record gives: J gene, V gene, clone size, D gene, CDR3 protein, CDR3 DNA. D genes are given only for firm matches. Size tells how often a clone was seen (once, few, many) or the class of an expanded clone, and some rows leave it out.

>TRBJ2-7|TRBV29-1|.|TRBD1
CSVQGDYEQYF
TGCAGCGTACAGGGGGACTACGAGCAGTACTTC
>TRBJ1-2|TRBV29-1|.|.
CRLAPDTGCPTDGYTF
TGCAGACTTGCCCCAGACACAGGGTGCCCGACTGATGGCTACACCTTC
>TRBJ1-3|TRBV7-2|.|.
CASSLVGGNTIYF
TGTGCCAGCAGCTTAGTCGGAGGAAACACCATATATTTT
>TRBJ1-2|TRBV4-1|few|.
CASSQDTGVSYGYTF
TGCGCCAGCAGCCAAGATACAGGAGTGAGCTATGGCTACACCTTC
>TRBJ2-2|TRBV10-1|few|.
CASSESWGKVTGELFF
TGCGCCAGCAGTGAGTCGTGGGGAAAGGTGACCGGGGAGCTGTTTTTT
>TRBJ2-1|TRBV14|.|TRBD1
CASSPSRGLESYNEQFF
TGTGCCAGCAGCCCGTCAAGGGGGCTAGAATCCTACAATGAGCAGTTCTTC
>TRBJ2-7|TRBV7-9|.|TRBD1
CASSRTGYEQYF
TGTGCCAGCAGCAGGACAGGGTACGAGCAGTACTTC
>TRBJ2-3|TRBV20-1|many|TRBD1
CSALDRGRGGFTDTQYF
TGCAGTGCTCTGGACAGGGGAAGGGGCGGTTTCACAGATACGCAGTATTTT
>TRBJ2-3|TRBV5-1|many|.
CASSLAGSSTDTQYF
TGCGCCAGCAGCTTGGCAGGGAGTAGCACAGATACGCAGTATTTT
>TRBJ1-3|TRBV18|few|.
CASSPSQSFSGNTIYF
TGTGCCAGCTCACCCTCACAGAGCTTCTCTGGAAACACCATATATTTT
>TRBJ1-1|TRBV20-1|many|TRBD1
CSARDRAISNTEAFF
TGCAGTGCTCGTGACAGGGCTATTTCGAACACTGAAGCTTTCTTT
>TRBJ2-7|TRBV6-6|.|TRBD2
CASSQTSGGTLYEQYF
TGTGCCAGCAGTCAGACTAGCGGGGGTACCCTCTACGAGCAGTACTTC
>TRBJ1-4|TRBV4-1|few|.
CASSQGRAPFNEKLFF
TGCGCCAGCAGCCAAGGCCGGGCCCCCTTTAATGAAAAACTGTTTTTT
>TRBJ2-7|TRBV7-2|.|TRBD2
CASSLAVRLAAPNLYEQYF
TGTGCCAGCAGCTTAGCGGTGAGACTAGCGGCCCCAAACCTTTACGAGCAGTACTTC
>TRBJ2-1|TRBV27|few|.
CASSLLDISYNEQFF
TGTGCCAGCAGTTTATTGGACATCTCCTACAATGAGCAGTTCTTC
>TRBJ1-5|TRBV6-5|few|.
CASRPELSNQPQHF
TGTGCCAGCAGGCCCGAACTGAGCAATCAGCCCCAGCATTTT
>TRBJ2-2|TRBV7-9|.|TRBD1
CASRSKDRLGQELFF
TGTGCCAGCAGATCTAAGGACAGGCTAGGCCAGGAGCTGTTTTTT
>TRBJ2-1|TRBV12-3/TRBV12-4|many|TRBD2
CASRSGRSSYNEQFF
TGTGCCAGCAGATCCGGGAGGAGTTCCTACAATGAGCAGTTCTTC
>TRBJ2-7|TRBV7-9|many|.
CASSLAWTDEQYF
TGTGCCAGCAGCTTAGCCTGGACAGACGAGCAGTACTTC
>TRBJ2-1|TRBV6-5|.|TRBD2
CASSPLAGRNEQFF
TGTGCCAGCAGCCCACTAGCGGGACGCAATGAGCAGTTCTTC
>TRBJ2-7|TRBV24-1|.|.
CATILFYYEQYF
TGTGCCACCATCCTCTTTTACTACGAGCAGTACTTC
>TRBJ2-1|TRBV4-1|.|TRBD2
CASSQIAGRGEQFF
TGCGCCAGCAGCCAAATAGCGGGGCGTGGTGAGCAGTTCTTC
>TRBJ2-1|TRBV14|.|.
CASSLDLLPSYNEQFF
TGTGCCAGCAGCCTGGACCTATTGCCCTCCTACAATGAGCAGTTCTTC
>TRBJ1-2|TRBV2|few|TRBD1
CASSVGQGGYSSYTF
TGTGCCAGCAGTGTAGGACAGGGGGGATATAGTAGCTACACCTTC
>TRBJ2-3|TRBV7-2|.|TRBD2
CASSYRGGASSVTDTQYF
TGTGCCAGCAGCTATAGGGGAGGGGCTAGTTCGGTCACAGATACGCAGTATTTT
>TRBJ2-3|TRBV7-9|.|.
CASSLAGLALEADTQYF
TGTGCCAGCAGCTTAGCGGGACTGGCCCTAGAGGCAGATACGCAGTATTTT
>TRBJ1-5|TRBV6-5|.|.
CASSGQYNQPQHF
TGTGCCAGCAGCGGACAGTACAATCAGCCCCAGCATTTT
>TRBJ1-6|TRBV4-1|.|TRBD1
CASSPWTGDAQNSPLHF
TGCGCCAGCAGCCCCTGGACAGGGGACGCACAAAATTCACCCCTCCACTTT
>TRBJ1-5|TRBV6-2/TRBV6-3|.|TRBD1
CASSYSGQGKQPQHF
TGTGCCAGCAGTTACAGCGGACAGGGGAAGCAGCCCCAGCATTTT
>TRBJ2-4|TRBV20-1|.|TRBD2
CSASRSLAGGVGNIQYF
TGCAGTGCTAGTAGATCGCTAGCGGGAGGGGTTGGAAACATTCAGTACTTC
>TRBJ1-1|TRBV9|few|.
CASSVDLPGTEAFF
TGTGCCAGCAGCGTAGACCTACCTGGTACTGAAGCTTTCTTT
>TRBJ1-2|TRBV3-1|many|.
CASSQAGRDYGYTF
TGTGCCAGCAGCCAAGCGGGGCGTGACTATGGCTACACCTTC
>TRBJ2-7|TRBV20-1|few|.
CSARARPQGELWDEQYF
TGCAGTGCTAGAGCGAGACCCCAGGGCGAGCTTTGGGACGAGCAGTACTTC
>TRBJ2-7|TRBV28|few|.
CASSLSDFTYEQYF
TGTGCCAGCAGTTTAAGCGACTTCACCTACGAGCAGTACTTC
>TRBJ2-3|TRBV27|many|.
CASSPTSRATDTQYF
TGTGCCAGCAGTCCCACCTCCAGGGCCACAGATACGCAGTATTTT
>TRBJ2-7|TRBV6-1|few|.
CASRSWGKDEQYF
TGTGCCAGCAGATCCTGGGGGAAGGACGAGCAGTACTTC
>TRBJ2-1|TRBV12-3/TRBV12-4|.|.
CASSPGLDEQFF
TGTGCCAGCAGCCCCGGACTCGATGAGCAGTTCTTC
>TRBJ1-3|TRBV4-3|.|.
CASSQEDGIGNTIYF
TGCGCCAGCAGCCAAGAGGACGGGATCGGAAACACCATATATTTT
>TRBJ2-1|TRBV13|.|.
CASSVRGPHNEQFF
TGTGCCAGCAGCGTCCGGGGCCCCCACAATGAGCAGTTCTTC
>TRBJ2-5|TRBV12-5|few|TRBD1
CASGSSTGGETQYF
TGTGCTAGTGGTTCCTCGACAGGGGGAGAGACCCAGTACTTC
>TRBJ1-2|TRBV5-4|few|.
CASSLRGQGYGYTF
TGTGCCAGCAGCTTGAGGGGCCAGGGGTATGGCTACACCTTC
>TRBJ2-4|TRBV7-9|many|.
CASSLGGLAKNIQYF
TGTGCCAGCAGCTTAGGGGGATTAGCCAAAAACATTCAGTACTTC
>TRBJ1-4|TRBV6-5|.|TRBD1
CASSGAGTAEKLFF
TGTGCCAGCAGTGGAGCGGGGACAGCCGAAAAACTGTTTTTT
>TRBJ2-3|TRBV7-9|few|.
CASSFISSGVAGRWDTQYF
TGTGCCAGCAGCTTTATCTCCTCCGGAGTGGCAGGGCGATGGGATACGCAGTATTTT